This T cell receptor beta chain was identified during a study of blood T cell repertoires in COVID-19. Background on the study: Acute and convalescent COVID-19 specimens originated in the United States, Italy and Spain. PBMCs, B-cell-depleted T cells, or T cells were the source of the cDNA or gDNA that made up the material.

The authors' processing: Amplification of reference gene primers provided the estimated nucleated cell counts. Some clones are missing from TCRdb's copy, which holds only in-frame ones; the method was immunoSEQ multiplex PCR. The V and J calls and clone size were taken over from that table, and D and trimming were inferred from the DNA. This sample carries 250,000 to 350,000 clones, around 87% of them seen once, and the ten largest clones take 7.8%. The CDR3 has 14 residues. V dropped 6 bases and J dropped 1; count of bases not matched to a gene: 6. The germline V gene encodes CDR1 LGHDT and CDR2 YNNKEL (reference sequence). This clone was detected only once.

The sequence came from a woman aged 50 to 60 who had recovered from COVID-19. The V call is TRBV3-1 (or the pseudogene TRBV3-2), the J call TRBJ2-7, with 7 bases aligning to TRBD2. The sequenced sample consisted of peripheral blood. The CDR3 loop reads CASSLLASSYEQYF. CDR3 coding DNA: TGTGCCAGCAGTCTACTAGCGAGTTCCTACGAGCAGTACTTC.